The 25 T cell receptor beta chains below all came from one sample that was sequenced in a study of cytotoxic CD8 clonotypes in ibrutinib-treated CLL. Profiled with immunoSEQ multiplex PCR; TCRdb holds only in-frame clones, not every one. In the table there are 35,000 to 55,000 clones, 55% to 80% of which are singletons. The sequencing used PBMCs, collected after 12 months of ibrutinib treatment. These receptor sequences come from a human donor with chronic lymphocytic leukemia.

The chain uses TRBV9 and TRBJ2-3; D remains unclear. Germline V gives CDR1 SGDLS, CDR2 YYNGEE. The CDR3 has 14 amino acids. With 0 bases removed from V and 6 bases from J, the gap between germline ends came to 11 bases. The CDR3 DNA is TGTGCCAGCAGCGTAGGAGATAGCTCGGATACGCAGTATTTT. Amino acids: CASSVGDSSDTQYF.

This clone was found once. The rearrangement joins TRBV6-6 to TRBJ2-7, with D possibly matching TRBD1 (5 bases). Germline assignment: CDR1 MNHNY and CDR2 SVGAGI (reference sequence). The CDR3 runs 14 residues. Trimming pared 0 bases from V and 3 bases from J, leaving 9 bases between. The CDR3 DNA is TGTGCCAGCAGTTACTCGACAGCAAGCTACGAGCAGTACTTC. Translated: CASSYSTASYEQYF.

V gene TRBV11-2 combines with J gene TRBJ1-5; D is possibly TRBD1 (6 bases). CDR3 size: 13 residues. The V and J ends lost 5 bases and 8 bases respectively, with 13 bases between them. The germline V gene encodes CDR1 SGHAT and CDR2 FQNNGV. CDR3 DNA: TGTGCCAGCAGCCCAGGGGCCGCCGAGCCCCAGCATTTT. This gives the protein CASSPGAAEPQHF.

This clone was observed once. This rearrangement joins TRBV5-6 to TRBJ2-3; TRBD2 aligns across 7 bases. Germline V gene sequence: CDR1 SGHDT, CDR2 YYEEEE. The CDR3 is made up of 15 amino acids. Trimming cost V 0 bases and J 3 bases; bases outside gene matches: 4. CDR3 sequence: CASSLAWGGTDTQYF. The CDR3 coding sequence is TGTGCCAGCAGCTTGGCCTGGGGGGGGACAGATACGCAGTATTTT. Complete variable domain (other parts from reference TRBV5-6 and TRBJ2-3): DAGVTQSPTHLIKTRGQQVTLRCSPKSGHDTVSWYQQALGQGPQFIFQYYEEEERQRGNFPDRFSGHQFPNYSSELNVNALLLGDSALYLCASSLAWGGTDTQYFGPGTRLTVL.

The chain combines TRBV5-5 with TRBJ2-2, with a weak D call TRBD2 (6 bases). From germline, CDR1 is SGHKS and CDR2 YYEKEE (reference sequence). V lost 2 bases and J lost 4, with 9 bases in between. This CDR3 has 14 amino acids. The CDR3 DNA sequence: TGTGCCAGCAGCTTCGGGACTTTCACCGGGGAGCTGTTTTTT. Residues: CASSFGTFTGELFF.

J is TRBJ1-1 and V is TRBV9; D is unresolved. CDR1 is SGDLS and CDR2 is YYNGEE in the germline V gene. Trimming removed 2 bases from V and 3 bases from J, with 8 bases in between. CDR3 size: 13 residues. The CDR3 loop reads CASSVHLDTEAFF. CDR3 sequence (DNA): TGTGCCAGCAGCGTCCATTTGGACACTGAAGCTTTCTTT.

V and J are TRBV27 and TRBJ2-7, with 14 bases aligning to TRBD2. The V and J ends lost 6 bases and 4 bases, in that order; junction bases with no gene match: 14. Germline V gives CDR1 MNHEY, CDR2 SMNVEV (reference sequence). This CDR3 region has 18 residues. CDR3 residues: CASSLIGAGLAGGYEQYF. CDR3 bases: TGTGCCAGCAGCCTTATCGGCGCCGGACTAGCGGGGGGTTACGAGCAGTACTTC.

This clone was counted once. The V gene is TRBV29-1, the J gene TRBJ2-5; D call uncertain. V was clipped by 6 bases and J by 7 bases, with 15 bases between them. Germline-derived CDR1 and CDR2 are SQVTM and ANQGSEA. The CDR3 has 12 amino acids. Here the CDR3 DNA reads TGCAGCGTCCGTCCCTCGGAGACGACCCAGTACTTC. Amino acids: CSVRPSETTQYF.

This rearrangement joins TRBV10-1 to TRBJ2-7, with a tentative D call TRBD1 (6 bases). Germline CDR1 WNHNN, CDR2 SYGVQD (reference sequence). This CDR3 spans 16 amino acids. V lost 5 bases, J lost 0 bases, and 17 bases lay in between. CDR3 loop: CASSPEGTTGSYEQYF. DNA of the CDR3: TGCGCCAGCAGTCCCGAGGGGACAACGGGCTCCTACGAGCAGTACTTC.

This clone has just one count. This sequence joins TRBV9 and TRBJ2-7; 8 positions match TRBD1. The V gene's germline CDR1 is SGDLS and CDR2 YYNGEE. The CDR3 extends over 15 amino acids. J lost 0 bases, V lost 3 bases, and 5 bases had no gene match. This chain's CDR3 is CASSATGAGSYEQYF. The CDR3, as DNA: TGTGCCAGCAGCGCGACAGGGGCGGGCTCCTACGAGCAGTACTTC.

The V call is TRBV5-1, the J call TRBJ2-5; TRBD2 agrees at 12 bases. CDR3 length: 16 amino acids. Germline CDR1 and CDR2: SGHRS and YFSETQ. The V gene end was trimmed by 2 bases and the J gene end by 1 base; junction bases not matched to a gene: 3. The CDR3: CASSLGLAGTQETQYF. The CDR3, as DNA: TGCGCCAGCAGCTTAGGACTAGCGGGAACCCAAGAGACCCAGTACTTC.

The rearrangement joins TRBV27 to TRBJ2-1, with 8 bases matching TRBD2. The length of the CDR3 is 16 residues. J was trimmed by 9 bases and V by 10 bases; bases with no gene match: 20. Germline V lookup: CDR1 MNHEY, CDR2 SMNVEV (reference sequence). The CDR3 sequence: CATLGPSHGGGGEQFF. The CDR3 nucleotides are TGTGCCACCCTTGGGCCATCACACGGGGGGGGCGGTGAGCAGTTCTTC.

This clone was seen only a few times. V gene TRBV28 combines with J gene TRBJ1-2, with 7 bases lining up with TRBD1. This CDR3 comprises 15 residues. V shed 2 bases, J shed 8 bases, and the junction held 11 bases outside the gene matches. CDR1 and CDR2 (germline): MDHEN, SYDVKM. CDR3 bases: TGTGCCAGCAGTTTAATGGGACAGCAAGCTGGAGGCTACACCTTC. Its translation: CASSLMGQQAGGYTF.

This clone was recorded a few times. Sequence at one end of the junction differs from germline and may be a read error. V gene TRBV7-7 combines with J gene TRBJ2-5, with TRBD2 matching over 11 bases. The CDR3 covers 15 residues. In germline, CDR1 is SSHAT, CDR2 FNYEAQ (reference sequence). CDR3 residues: CASSQLAGAGETQYF. The CDR3 nucleotides read TGTGCTAGCAGCCAACTAGCGGGGGCTGGAGAGACCCAGTACTTC.

This clone was seen a handful of times. This chain links TRBV10-1 with TRBJ1-3, with D perhaps matching TRBD1 (5 bases). The V and J ends lost 4 bases and 0 bases respectively, with 16 bases between them. Per germline, CDR1 WNHNN and CDR2 SYGVQD (reference sequence). The CDR3 covers 17 residues. The CDR3 DNA is TGCGCCAGCAGTGTGAAGGGACTGGAGATCTCTGGAAACACCATATATTTT. It translates to CASSVKGLEISGNTIYF.

The genes are TRBV10-3 and TRBJ1-2, with a weak D call TRBD1 (5 bases). Trimming left V 4 bases short and J 2 bases short, with 14 bases between. Germline CDR1 is ENHRY and CDR2 is SYGVKD. The CDR3 sequence is 15 residues long. CDR3 loop: CAISGIMTANYGYTF. The CDR3 DNA is TGTGCCATCAGTGGGATTATGACAGCGAACTATGGCTACACCTTC.

This chain joins TRBV6-5 and TRBJ1-1; 11 nucleotides line up with TRBD1. Trimming cost V 6 bases and J 5 bases; bases outside gene matches: 5. This CDR3 is built from 14 residues. CDR1 MNHEY and CDR2 SVGAGI come from the germline V gene. The CDR3 here is CASSRGTGGTEAFF. CDR3 bases: TGTGCCAGCAGCCGCGGGACAGGGGGGACTGAAGCTTTCTTT.

The J gene is TRBJ1-1, the V gene TRBV19; D call uncertain. The CDR3 contains 16 residues. Trimming pared 10 bases from V and 1 base from J, leaving 22 bases between. CDR1 is LNHDA and CDR2 is SQIVND in the germline V gene (reference sequence). This CDR3 reads CATLANSAVPNTEAFF. Here the CDR3 DNA reads TGTGCCACTCTGGCTAACAGCGCTGTACCGAACACTGAAGCTTTCTTT.

This clone has only a few counts. The chain combines TRBV19 with TRBJ2-1, with 9 bases identical to TRBD1. The CDR3 runs to 16 residues. CDR1 is LNHDA, CDR2 SQIVND, per germline (reference sequence). Trimming at V came to 9 bases and at J to 2 bases, leaving 11 bases not matched to a gene. The CDR3 sequence: CASQRGDRVTYNEQFF. The CDR3 DNA sequence: TGTGCCAGCCAAAGAGGGGACAGGGTCACCTACAATGAGCAGTTCTTC.

This sequence joins TRBV5-1 and TRBJ2-3, with 11 bases fitting TRBD2. The CDR3 runs 17 residues. The germline V gene has CDR1 SGHRS and CDR2 YFSETQ. Trimming removed 2 bases from V and 1 base from J; junction bases left unmatched: 6. The CDR3 DNA sequence: TGCGCCAGCAGCTTTTTCCCGACTAGCGGGGGCACAGATACGCAGTATTTT. This translates into CASSFFPTSGGTDTQYF.

This clone came up a few times. The chain combines TRBV5-1 with TRBJ2-7; TRBD1 aligns across 12 bases. V dropped 0 bases and J dropped 7; count of bases not matched to a gene: 5. The germline V gene has CDR1 SGHRS and CDR2 YFSETQ. The CDR3 spans 15 residues. CDR3 region: CASSLAGQGAKEQYF. The CDR3 bases are TGCGCCAGCAGCTTGGCGGGACAGGGGGCGAAAGAGCAGTACTTC.

The chain combines TRBV5-5 with TRBJ2-7, with 7 bases that match TRBD1. In germline, CDR1 is SGHKS, CDR2 YYEKEE (reference sequence). V gave up 5 bases and J gave up 2 bases; unmatched junction bases: 7. The CDR3 is 14 residues long. The CDR3 loop reads CASSYYRGPYEQYF. DNA of the CDR3: TGTGCCAGCAGTTACTACAGGGGCCCCTACGAGCAGTACTTC.

A few counts support this clone. This chain joins TRBV19 and TRBJ1-6; TRBD1 agrees at 8 bases. Germline V CDR1 and CDR2: LNHDA, SQIVND (reference sequence). CDR3 length equals 16 residues. V gave up 7 bases and J gave up 7 bases; unmatched junction bases: 12. The CDR3 region is CASTLGQGKRNSPLHF. The CDR3 DNA follows: TGTGCCAGTACCCTTGGACAGGGTAAGCGGAATTCACCCCTCCACTTT.

The chain couples TRBV6-5 to TRBJ1-2; D uncertain. Germline V gives CDR1 MNHEY, CDR2 SVGAGI. With 6 bases removed from V and 8 bases from J, the gap between germline ends came to 16 bases. The length of the CDR3 is 13 residues. The CDR3: CASRGQAFGGYTF. The CDR3 region has the DNA TGTGCCAGCAGAGGTCAGGCGTTCGGCGGCTACACCTTC.

The rearrangement uses TRBV19 and TRBJ2-2; TRBD2 agrees at 7 bases. The CDR3 sequence is 15 residues long. After removal of 5 bases from V and 4 bases from J, the junction contained 7 bases not matched to a gene. Germline CDR1 reads LNHDA; CDR2 reads SQIVND (reference sequence). CDR3 region: CASSAGEGGTGELFF. CDR3 DNA sequence: TGTGCCAGTAGTGCGGGGGAAGGAGGCACCGGGGAGCTGTTTTTT.